The T cell receptor beta chain under discussion was sequenced for a study of T cells in Graves' hyperthyroidism and ophthalmopathy. Study findings and constraints: Appearing also in blood were most of the thyroid clonotypes expanded above 0.001.

Patients aged 18 to 65 had newly diagnosed hyperthyroidism of under 2 months' duration. Orbital computed tomography, thyroid ultrasound, serum thyroxine and TRAb, and clinical symptoms together informed the diagnoses. RNA transcripts served as the template for amplifying TCR beta CDR3 regions. The HTBI set primed first-round TCR CDR3 RT-PCR. TCRdb used MiXCR to reprocess the multiplex PCR reads, holding one entry per CDR3 protein. The table lists 370,000 or so distinct CDR3 sequences, 20% to 25% of them singletons. The table lists this clonotype with many counts. Its matching antigen is unknown. Sequencing was performed on blood. The source is a man aged 50 to 60 with Graves' hyperthyroidism.

In DNA form, the CDR3 reads TGTGCCAGCAGTGGGACAGAGGGAAGGAACACTGAAGCTTTCTTT. Translation: CASSGTEGRNTEAFF. The chain employs TRBV2 and TRBJ1-1; weak D call: TRBD1 (6 bases). Germline V gene sequence: CDR1 SNHLY, CDR2 FYNNEI. The V end was cut by 4 bases, the J end by 1 base, with 13 bases between. The CDR3 extends over 15 amino acids.